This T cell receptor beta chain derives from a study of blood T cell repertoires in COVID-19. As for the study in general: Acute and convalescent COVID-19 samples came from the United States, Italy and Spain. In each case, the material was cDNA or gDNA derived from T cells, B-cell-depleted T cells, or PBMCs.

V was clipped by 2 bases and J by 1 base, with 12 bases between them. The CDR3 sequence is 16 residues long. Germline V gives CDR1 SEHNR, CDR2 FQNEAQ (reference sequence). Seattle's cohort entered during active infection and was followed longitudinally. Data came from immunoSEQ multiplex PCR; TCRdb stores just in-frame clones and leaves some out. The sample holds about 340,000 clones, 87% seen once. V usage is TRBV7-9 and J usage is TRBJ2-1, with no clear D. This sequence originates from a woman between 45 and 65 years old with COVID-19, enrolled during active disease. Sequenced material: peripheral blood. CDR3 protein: CASSLIARPSYNEQFF. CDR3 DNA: TGTGCCAGCAGCTTAATCGCTAGACCATCCTACAATGAGCAGTTCTTC. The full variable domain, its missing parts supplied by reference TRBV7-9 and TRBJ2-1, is DTGVSQNPRHKITKRGQNVTFRCDPISEHNRLYWYRQTLGQGPEFLTYFQNEAQLEKSRLLSDRFSAERPKGSFSTLEIQRTEQGDSAMYLCASSLIARPSYNEQFFGPGTRLTVL.